This TCR beta chain was retrieved from a study of control samples from healthy donors and cancer patients. Produced via immunoSEQ multiplex PCR; TCRdb's table is partial and in-frame only. Of roughly 81,000 clones in the sample, 75% to 85% were seen once. The CDR3 has 14 residues. Germline V gene data show CDR1 as MDHEN and CDR2 as SYDVKM. With 1 base clipped from V and 4 bases from J, the junction kept 3 bases outside the gene matches. V gene TRBV28 combines with J gene TRBJ1-2; 7 nucleotides agree with TRBD1. Sequencing was carried out using PBMCs. The sequence derives from a man aged 55 to 70 with head and neck cancer. DNA for the CDR3: TGTGCCAGCAGTTTATCGGCAGGGGGCTATGGCTACACCTTC. It encodes CASSLSAGGYGYTF.